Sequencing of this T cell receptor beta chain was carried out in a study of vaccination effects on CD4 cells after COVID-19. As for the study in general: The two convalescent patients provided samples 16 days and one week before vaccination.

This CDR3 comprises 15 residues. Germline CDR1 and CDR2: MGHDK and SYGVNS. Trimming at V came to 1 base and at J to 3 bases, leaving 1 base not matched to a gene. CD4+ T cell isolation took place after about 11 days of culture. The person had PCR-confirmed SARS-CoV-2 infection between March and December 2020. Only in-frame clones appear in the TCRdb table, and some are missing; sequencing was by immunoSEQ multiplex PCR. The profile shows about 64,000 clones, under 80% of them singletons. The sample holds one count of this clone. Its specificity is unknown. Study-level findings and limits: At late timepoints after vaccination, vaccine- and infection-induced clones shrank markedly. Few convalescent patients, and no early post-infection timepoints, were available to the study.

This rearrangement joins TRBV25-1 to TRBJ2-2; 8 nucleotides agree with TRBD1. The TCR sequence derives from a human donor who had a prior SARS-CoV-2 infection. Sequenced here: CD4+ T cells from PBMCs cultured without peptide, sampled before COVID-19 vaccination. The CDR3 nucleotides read TGTGCCAGCAGTGAATCAGGGGGCGACACCGGGGAGCTGTTTTTT. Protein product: CASSESGGDTGELFF.